A selection of T cell receptor beta chains follows, all from one sample in a study of T cell repertoires in ileal Crohn's disease. The assay was immunoSEQ multiplex PCR, and TCRdb's table has in-frame clones only and misses some. The table lists some 11,000 clones, 70% to 80% of them singletons. The sequencing input was ileal tissue. The receptors shown here come from an adult with Crohn's disease. Each CDR3 is given without its conserved first and last residue.

J,V,CDR3
TRBJ1-1,TRBV30,AWETGGLRYTEAF
TRBJ2-7,TRBV11-2,ASSLDREDEQY
TRBJ2-5,TRBV5-4,ASSLEGGVKQETQY
TRBJ1-1,TRBV25-1,ASRRGFGTEAF
TRBJ2-7,TRBV4-2,ASSFSGNNYEQY
TRBJ1-5,TRBV7-8,ASSQTGGGNQPQH
TRBJ1-1,TRBV30,AWRKADRENTEAF
TRBJ1-1,TRBV6-4,ARHPSNTEAF
TRBJ2-1,TRBV7-9,ASSLSGGREQF
TRBJ1-5,TRBV19,ASSVKGARGRRNQPQH
TRBJ2-7,TRBV5-6,ASSFPTSYEQY
TRBJ2-7,TRBV7-2,ASSGGLAGGMYSEQY
TRBJ1-6,TRBV27,ASTGGPNSPLH
TRBJ2-7,TRBV18,ASSPAAGYEQY
TRBJ2-7,TRBV6-5,ASSYNYEQY
TRBJ2-3,TRBV2,ASSPLARGFTDTQY
TRBJ2-5,TRBV9,ASSRQETQY
TRBJ1-1,TRBV20-1,SARSGNKAF
TRBJ2-5,TRBV11-2,ASSLVSGGGAGGETQY
TRBJ1-1,TRBV25-1,ASSATGSTEAF
TRBJ1-1,TRBV5-6,ASSLYVTANTEAF
TRBJ1-5,TRBV28,ASSLGGSNQPQH